This TCR beta chain comes out of a study of Ad26.COV2.S vaccination and SARS-CoV-2 variants. Overall study: Ad26.COV2.S arm of COV1001 included the donor.

Treatment described: around 19 received Ad26.COV2.S at low or high dose, single or two shots; roughly five received placebo; per-sample allocation not given. The investigators took samples on day 63 after the first vaccine or placebo injection. This clone appeared a few times. Its antigen remains unidentified. Findings and caveats of the study: Recipients of vaccine and of placebo showed similar breadth of their non-spike TCR repertoires. TCR breadth and depth analyses may have underestimated total T cell responses.

Profiled with immunoSEQ multiplex PCR; TCRdb holds only in-frame clones, not every one. The profile shows 500,000 or so clones, roughly nine tenths of them singletons. With V trimmed by 5 bases and J by 5 bases, 8 bases remained unmatched. The CDR3 consists of 15 residues. The germline V gene encodes CDR1 MNHEY and CDR2 SMNVEV (reference sequence). The sequencing here drew on peripheral blood, taken in a trial of Ad26.COV2.S vaccine versus placebo. This rearrangement joins TRBV27 to TRBJ1-4; TRBD1 aligns across 7 bases. This clonotype originated in a person between 18 and 60 years old who received the Ad26.COV2.S COVID-19 vaccine or a placebo. This chain's CDR3 is CASSTRQGQNEKLFF. The CDR3 DNA reads TGTGCCAGCAGTACAAGACAGGGCCAAAATGAAAAACTGTTTTTT.